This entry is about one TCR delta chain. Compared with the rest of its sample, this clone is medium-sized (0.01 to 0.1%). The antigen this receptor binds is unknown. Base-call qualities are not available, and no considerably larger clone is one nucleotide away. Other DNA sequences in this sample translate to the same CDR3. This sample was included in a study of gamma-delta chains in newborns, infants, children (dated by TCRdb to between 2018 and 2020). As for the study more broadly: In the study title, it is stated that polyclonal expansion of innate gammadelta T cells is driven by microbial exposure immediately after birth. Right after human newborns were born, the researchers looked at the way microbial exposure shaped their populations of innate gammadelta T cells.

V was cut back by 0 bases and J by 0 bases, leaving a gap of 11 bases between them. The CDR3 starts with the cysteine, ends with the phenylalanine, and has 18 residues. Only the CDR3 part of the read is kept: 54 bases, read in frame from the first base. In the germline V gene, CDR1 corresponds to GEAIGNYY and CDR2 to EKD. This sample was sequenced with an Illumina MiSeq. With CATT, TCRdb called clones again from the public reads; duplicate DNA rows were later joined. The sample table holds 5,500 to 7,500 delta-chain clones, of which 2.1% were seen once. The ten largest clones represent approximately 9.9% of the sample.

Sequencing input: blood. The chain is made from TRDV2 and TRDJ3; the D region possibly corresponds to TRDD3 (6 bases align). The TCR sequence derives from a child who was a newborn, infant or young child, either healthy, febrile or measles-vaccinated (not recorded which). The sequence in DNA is TGTGCCTGTGACACCTGGGGGCCCAGCTCCTGGGACACCCGACAGATGTTTTTC. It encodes CACDTWGPSSWDTRQMFF.